The entry below describes one TCR beta chain. Its specificity is not known. The record originates from a study of pediatric ulcerative colitis. Findings and caveats of the study: A couple of rectal clonotypes were found only in ulcerative colitis patients, all of them. Clonal expansions reduced rectal repertoire diversity in acute severe colitis.

Repertoires were generated with immunoSEQ multiplex PCR, while TCRdb's copy carries only in-frame clones and drops some. The sample consists of about 60,000 clones, about 87% of them appearing once. The CDR3 covers 15 residues. The J segment lost 5 bases and the V segment lost 3 bases, leaving 4 bases of the junction unmatched. Germline values: CDR1 LNHDA, CDR2 SQIVND (reference sequence). The sequence was collected from a boy between 5 and 17 years old who was a control in a study of pediatric ulcerative colitis. What was sequenced was blood. The genes are TRBV19 and TRBJ2-1, with 10 bases identical to TRBD1. The CDR3 here is CASSMRTGGDNEQFF. CDR3 nucleotides: TGTGCCAGTAGTATGCGGACAGGGGGGGACAATGAGCAGTTCTTC.